This T cell receptor (beta chain) was sequenced during a study of blood T cell repertoires in COVID-19. Study in general: Samples representing acute and convalescent COVID-19 were sourced from the United States, Italy and Spain. PBMCs, B-cell-depleted T cells, or T cells were the source of the cDNA or gDNA that made up the material.

The CDR3 runs to 14 residues. The germline CDR1 and CDR2 sequences are SGHRS and YFSETQ. V was pared by 0 bases and J by 10 bases, with 14 bases between. In the original processing: Nucleated cell number was recorded as an estimate derived from reference gene primer amplification. Sequencing used immunoSEQ multiplex PCR; TCRdb keeps in-frame clones, though not all of them. Clonal size and the V and J genes are those of that table, whereas D and trimming came from the DNA. The profile covers fewer than 250,000 clones, with around 82% appearing a single time and 2% to 3% taken by the ten largest. Sample: peripheral blood. The receptor comes from a woman between 35 and 50 years old with active or convalescent COVID-19. This rearrangement joins TRBV5-1 to TRBJ2-1; maybe TRBD2 (6 bases). CDR3 in DNA: TGCGCCAGCAGCTTGGGGGGACTGTACAGGGAGCAGTTCTTC. Translation gives CASSLGGLYREQFF.